This T cell receptor (beta chain) emerged from a study of identical twins. The sample holds a few counts of this clonotype. Its antigen is unknown. Healthy Caucasians alone served as donors. TCRdb re-analysed the 5' RACE reads in MiXCR, keeping a single row per CDR3 protein. Of around 530,000 distinct CDR3 sequences in the sample, nearly 15% were seen once. Study-level points and caveats: In beta out-of-frame sequences, the excess sharing between twins was weaker.

Trimming removed 3 bases from V and 4 bases from J, with 11 bases in between. Per germline, CDR1 LNHNV and CDR2 YYDKDF (reference sequence). The CDR3 length is 14 residues. In addition, the sample was reused for a study of yellow fever vaccine responses in identical twins. That source notes: As reported, the vaccine T cell response of twins seemed partly convergent and partly personalized.

The TCR sequence derives from a woman younger than 30 in good health. Sequenced: CD4+ T cells sorted from blood. The chain combines TRBV15 with TRBJ2-3; D gene uncertain. CDR3 in amino acids: CATSRSLPPDTQYF. For the CDR3, the DNA is TGTGCCACCAGCAGGAGTCTACCCCCAGATACGCAGTATTTT. Full variable domain (missing parts from reference TRBV15 and TRBJ2-3): DAMVIQNPRYQVTQFGKPVTLSCSQTLNHNVMYWYQQKSSQAPKLLFHYYDKDFNNEADTPDNFQSRRPNTSFCFLDIRSPGLGDTAMYLCATSRSLPPDTQYFGPGTRLTVL.